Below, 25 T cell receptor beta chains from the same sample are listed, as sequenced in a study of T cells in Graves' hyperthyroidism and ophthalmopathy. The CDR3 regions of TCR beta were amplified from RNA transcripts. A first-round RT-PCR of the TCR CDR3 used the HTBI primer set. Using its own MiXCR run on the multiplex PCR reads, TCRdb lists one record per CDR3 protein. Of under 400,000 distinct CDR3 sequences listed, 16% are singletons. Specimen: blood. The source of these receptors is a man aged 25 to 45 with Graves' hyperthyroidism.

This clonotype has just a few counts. CDR3: CASRPGQGVQPQHF. DNA for the CDR3: TGCGCCAGCAGACCGGGACAGGGCGTTCAGCCCCAGCATTTT. This chain links TRBV5-1 with TRBJ1-5, with 9 bases matching TRBD1. This CDR3 has 14 residues. V dropped 5 bases and J dropped 6; count of bases not matched to a gene: 6. CDR1 is SGHRS, CDR2 YFSETQ, per germline. The complete variable domain, with remaining parts taken from reference TRBV5-1 and TRBJ1-5, reads KAGVTQTPRYLIKTRGQQVTLSCSPISGHRSVSWYQQTPGQGLQFLFEYFSETQRNKGNFPGRFSGRQFSNSRSEMNVSTLELGDSALYLCASRPGQGVQPQHFGDGTRLSIL.

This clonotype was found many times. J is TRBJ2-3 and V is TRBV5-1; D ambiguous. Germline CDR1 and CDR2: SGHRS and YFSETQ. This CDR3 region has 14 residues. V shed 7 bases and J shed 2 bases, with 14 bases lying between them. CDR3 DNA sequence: TGCGCCAGCCGCACTGAACCCTTCACAGATACGCAGTATTTT. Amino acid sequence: CASRTEPFTDTQYF.

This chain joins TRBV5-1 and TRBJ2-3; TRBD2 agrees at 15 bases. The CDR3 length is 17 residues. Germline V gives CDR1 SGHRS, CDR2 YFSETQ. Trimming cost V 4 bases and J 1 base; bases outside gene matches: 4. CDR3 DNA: TGCGCCAGCAGCCCGTGGACTAGCGGGAGGGGCACAGATACGCAGTATTTT. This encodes CASSPWTSGRGTDTQYF.

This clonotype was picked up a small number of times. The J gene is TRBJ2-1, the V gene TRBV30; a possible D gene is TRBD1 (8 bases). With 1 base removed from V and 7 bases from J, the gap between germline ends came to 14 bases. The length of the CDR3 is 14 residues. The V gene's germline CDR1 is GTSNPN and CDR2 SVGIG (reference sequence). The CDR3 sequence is CAWSDTGGGNEQFF. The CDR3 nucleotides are TGTGCCTGGAGTGACACAGGGGGGGGGAATGAGCAGTTCTTC.

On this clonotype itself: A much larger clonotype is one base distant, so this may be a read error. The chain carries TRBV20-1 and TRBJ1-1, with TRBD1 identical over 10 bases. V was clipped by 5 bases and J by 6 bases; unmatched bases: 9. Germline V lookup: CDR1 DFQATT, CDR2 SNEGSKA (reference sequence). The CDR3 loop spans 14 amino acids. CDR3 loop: CSAPRQGARPEAFF. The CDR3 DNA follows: TGCAGTGCTCCACGACAGGGGGCAAGGCCTGAAGCTTTCTTT.

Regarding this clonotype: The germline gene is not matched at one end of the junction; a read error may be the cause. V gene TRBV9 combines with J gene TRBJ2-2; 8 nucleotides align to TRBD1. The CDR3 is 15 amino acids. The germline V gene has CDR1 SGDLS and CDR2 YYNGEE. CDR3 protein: CACSPNRGWTGELFF. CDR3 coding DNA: TGTGCCTGCAGCCCCAACAGGGGGTGGACCGGGGAGCTGTTTTTT. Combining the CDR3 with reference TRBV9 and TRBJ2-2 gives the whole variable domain DSGVTQTPKHLITATGQRVTLRCSPRSGDLSVYWYQQSLDQGLQFLIQYYNGEERAKGNILERFSAQQFPDLHSELNLSSLELGDSALYFCACSPNRGWTGELFFGEGSRLTVL.

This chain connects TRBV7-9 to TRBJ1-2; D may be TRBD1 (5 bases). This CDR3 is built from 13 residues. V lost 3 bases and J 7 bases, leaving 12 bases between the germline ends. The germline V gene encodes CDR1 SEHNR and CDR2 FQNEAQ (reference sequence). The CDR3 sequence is CASSFYSGGGYTF. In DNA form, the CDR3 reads TGTGCCAGCAGCTTTTATTCGGGGGGTGGCTACACCTTC.

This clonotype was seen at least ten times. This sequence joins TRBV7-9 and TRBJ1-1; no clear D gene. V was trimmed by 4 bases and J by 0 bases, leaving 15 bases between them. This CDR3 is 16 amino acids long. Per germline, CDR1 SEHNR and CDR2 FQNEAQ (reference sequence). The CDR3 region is CASSSPELFVNTEAFF. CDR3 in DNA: TGTGCCAGCAGCTCCCCTGAACTCTTCGTGAACACTGAAGCTTTCTTT.

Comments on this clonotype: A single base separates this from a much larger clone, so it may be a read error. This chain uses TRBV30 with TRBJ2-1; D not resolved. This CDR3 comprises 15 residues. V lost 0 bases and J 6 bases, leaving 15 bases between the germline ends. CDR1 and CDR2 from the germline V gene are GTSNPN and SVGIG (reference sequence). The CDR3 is CAWSVRVLLANEQFF. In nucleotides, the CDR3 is TGTGCCTGGAGTGTACGGGTTTTGCTTGCCAATGAGCAGTTCTTC.

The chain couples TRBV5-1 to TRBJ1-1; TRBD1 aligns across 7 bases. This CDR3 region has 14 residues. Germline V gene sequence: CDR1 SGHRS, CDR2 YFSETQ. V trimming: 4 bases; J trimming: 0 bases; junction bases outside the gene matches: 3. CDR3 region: CASSGTVLNTEAFF. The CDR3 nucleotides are TGCGCCAGCAGCGGGACAGTGCTGAACACTGAAGCTTTCTTT.

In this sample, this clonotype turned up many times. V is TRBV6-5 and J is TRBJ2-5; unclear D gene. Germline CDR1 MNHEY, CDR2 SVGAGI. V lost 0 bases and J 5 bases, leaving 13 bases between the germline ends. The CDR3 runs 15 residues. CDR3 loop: CASSYSLPDGETQYF. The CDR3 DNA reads TGTGCCAGCAGTTACTCGCTCCCCGATGGCGAGACCCAGTACTTC.

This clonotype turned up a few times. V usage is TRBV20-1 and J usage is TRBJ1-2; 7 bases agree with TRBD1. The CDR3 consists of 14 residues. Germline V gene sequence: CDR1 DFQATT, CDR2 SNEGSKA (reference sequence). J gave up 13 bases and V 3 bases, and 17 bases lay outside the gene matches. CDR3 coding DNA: TGCAGTGCTAGGGCCCGGACAGGCCCGGGAACTACCACCTTC. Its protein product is CSARARTGPGTTTF.

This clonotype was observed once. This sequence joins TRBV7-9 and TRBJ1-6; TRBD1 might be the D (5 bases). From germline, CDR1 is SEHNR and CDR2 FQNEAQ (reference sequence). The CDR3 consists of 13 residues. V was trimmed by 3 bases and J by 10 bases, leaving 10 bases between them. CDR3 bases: TGTGCCAGCAGCTTCGAAGGGGTATCACCCCTCCACTTT. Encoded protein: CASSFEGVSPLHF.

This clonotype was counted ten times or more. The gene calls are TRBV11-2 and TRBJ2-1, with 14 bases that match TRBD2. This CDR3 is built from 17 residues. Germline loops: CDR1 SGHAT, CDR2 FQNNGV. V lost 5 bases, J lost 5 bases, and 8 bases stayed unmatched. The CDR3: CASSRRLAGGPHNEQFF. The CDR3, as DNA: TGTGCCAGCAGCCGCCGACTAGCGGGAGGGCCCCACAATGAGCAGTTCTTC.

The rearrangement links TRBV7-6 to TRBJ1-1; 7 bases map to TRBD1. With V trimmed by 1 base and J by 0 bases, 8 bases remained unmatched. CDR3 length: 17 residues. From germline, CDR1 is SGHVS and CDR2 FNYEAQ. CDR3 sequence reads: CASSLGTGPPMNTEAFF. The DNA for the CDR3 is TGTGCCAGCAGCTTAGGGACAGGCCCTCCTATGAACACTGAAGCTTTCTTT.

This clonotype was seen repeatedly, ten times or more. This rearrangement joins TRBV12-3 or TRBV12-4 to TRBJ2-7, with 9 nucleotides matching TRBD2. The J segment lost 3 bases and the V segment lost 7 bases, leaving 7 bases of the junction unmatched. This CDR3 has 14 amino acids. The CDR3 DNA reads TGTGCCAGCAATCTTAGCGGGAGAAACTACGAGCAGTACTTC. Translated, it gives CASNLSGRNYEQYF.

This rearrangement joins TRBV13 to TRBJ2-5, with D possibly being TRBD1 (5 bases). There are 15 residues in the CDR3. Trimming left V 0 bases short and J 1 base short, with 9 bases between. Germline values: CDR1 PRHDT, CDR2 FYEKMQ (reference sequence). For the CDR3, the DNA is TGTGCCAGCAGCTTAGGAGGGGTCGGCCAAGAGACCCAGTACTTC. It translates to CASSLGGVGQETQYF.

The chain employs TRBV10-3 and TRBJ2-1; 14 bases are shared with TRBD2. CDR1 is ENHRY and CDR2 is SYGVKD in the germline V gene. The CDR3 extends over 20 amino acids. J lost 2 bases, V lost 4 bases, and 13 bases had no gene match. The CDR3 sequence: CAISAKTSGRAEGTYNEQFF. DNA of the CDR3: TGTGCCATCAGTGCGAAGACTAGCGGGAGGGCCGAAGGCACCTACAATGAGCAGTTCTTC.

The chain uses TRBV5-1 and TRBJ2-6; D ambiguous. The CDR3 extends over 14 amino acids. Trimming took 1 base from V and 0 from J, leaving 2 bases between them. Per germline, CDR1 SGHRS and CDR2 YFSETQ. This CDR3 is CASSLYSGANVLTF. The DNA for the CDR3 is TGCGCCAGCAGCTTGTACTCTGGGGCCAACGTCCTGACTTTC.

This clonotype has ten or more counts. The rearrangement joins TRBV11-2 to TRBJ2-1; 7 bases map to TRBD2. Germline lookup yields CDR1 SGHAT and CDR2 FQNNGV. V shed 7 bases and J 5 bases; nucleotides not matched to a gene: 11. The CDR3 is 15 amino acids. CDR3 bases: TGTGCCAGCACCTATCCCGGGGGGACCGACAATGAGCAGTTCTTC. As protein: CASTYPGGTDNEQFF.

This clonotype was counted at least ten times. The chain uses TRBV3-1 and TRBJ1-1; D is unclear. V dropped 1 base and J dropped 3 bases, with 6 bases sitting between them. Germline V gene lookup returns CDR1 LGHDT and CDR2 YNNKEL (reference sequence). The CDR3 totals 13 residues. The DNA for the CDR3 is TGTGCCAGCAGCCAAGTTGAAGACACTGAAGCTTTCTTT. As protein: CASSQVEDTEAFF.

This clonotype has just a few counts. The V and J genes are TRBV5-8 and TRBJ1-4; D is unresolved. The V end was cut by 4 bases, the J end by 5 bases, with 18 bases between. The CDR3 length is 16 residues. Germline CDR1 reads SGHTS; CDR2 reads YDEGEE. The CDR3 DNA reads TGTGCCAGCAGCCGCGGGGAGGTGCTAGAAAATGAAAAACTGTTTTTT. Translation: CASSRGEVLENEKLFF.

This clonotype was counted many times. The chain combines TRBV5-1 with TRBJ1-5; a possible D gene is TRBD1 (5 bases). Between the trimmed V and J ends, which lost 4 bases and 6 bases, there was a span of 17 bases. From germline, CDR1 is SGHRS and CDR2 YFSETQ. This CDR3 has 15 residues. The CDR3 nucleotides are TGCGCCAGCAGCACGGGACCCGGTGGGGGTCAGCCCCAGCATTTT. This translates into CASSTGPGGGQPQHF.

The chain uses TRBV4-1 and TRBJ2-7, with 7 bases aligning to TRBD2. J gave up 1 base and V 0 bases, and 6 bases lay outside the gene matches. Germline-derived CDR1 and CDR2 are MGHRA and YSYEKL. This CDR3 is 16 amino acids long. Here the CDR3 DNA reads TGCGCCAGCAGCCAAGAGGAGCGGGATCGGTCCTACGAGCAGTACTTC. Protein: CASSQEERDRSYEQYF.

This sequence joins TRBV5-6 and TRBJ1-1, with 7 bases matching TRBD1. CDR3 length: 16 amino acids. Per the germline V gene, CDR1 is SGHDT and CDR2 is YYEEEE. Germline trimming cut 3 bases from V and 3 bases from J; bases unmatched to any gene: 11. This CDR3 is CASSSTGAYGDTEAFF. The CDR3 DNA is TGTGCCAGCAGCTCCACAGGGGCCTACGGGGACACTGAAGCTTTCTTT. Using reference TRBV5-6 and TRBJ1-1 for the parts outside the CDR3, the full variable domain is DAGVTQSPTHLIKTRGQQVTLRCSPKSGHDTVSWYQQALGQGPQFIFQYYEEEERQRGNFPDRFSGHQFPNYSSELNVNALLLGDSALYLCASSSTGAYGDTEAFFGQGTRLTVV.